Sequencing of this T cell receptor (beta chain) was carried out in a study of blood T cells in healthy people across ages. The CDR3 consists of 18 residues. A second PCR of about 7 to 12 cycles used a sample-barcoded 5' primer and a J-beta primer mix. MiXCR, applied by TCRdb to the 5' RACE reads, yields one record per CDR3 protein. This table has some 1.6 million distinct CDR3 sequences, around 35% appearing once. This clonotype turned up a few times. Drawing of peripheral blood yielded about 10 milliliters from each donor. Isolated per sample were at least 6 million PBMCs. With each sample, at least 6 micrograms of total RNA were extracted.

This chain links TRBV21-1 with TRBJ1-5; the tabulated D call, TRBD1, remains unverified against the DNA. TRBV21-1 corresponds to a pseudogene. This receptor was identified in a woman younger than 45 in good health. The sequencing input was blood. The CDR3 here is CASSKGTGQTYSNQPQHF. The DNA of the CDR3 is TGTGCCAGCAGCAAAGGAACGGGACAGACTTATAGCAATCAGCCCCAGCATTTT.